This T cell receptor (beta chain) emerged from a study of beta chain features in type 1 diabetes. The germline CDR1 and CDR2 sequences are GTSNPN and SVGIG (reference sequence). Between the trimmed V and J ends, which lost 0 bases and 2 bases, there was a span of 7 bases. This CDR3 is 13 amino acids long. This clone was counted a few times. In the same sample, other DNA sequences code for this CDR3. Since all of the isolated RNA was reverse transcribed, expressed TCRB transcripts were what got sequenced. TCRdb's table, derived via immunoSEQ multiplex PCR, lists solely in-frame clones and lacks some. The sample lists about 470,000 clones; around 30% were seen once.

Material: naive CD4+ T cells from blood. The V gene is TRBV30, the J gene TRBJ2-5, with unresolved D. The TCR originated in a man aged 18 to 30 in good health. CDR3 sequence: CAWSVRRQETQYF. CDR3 nucleotides: TGTGCCTGGAGTGTAAGGAGACAAGAGACCCAGTACTTC.